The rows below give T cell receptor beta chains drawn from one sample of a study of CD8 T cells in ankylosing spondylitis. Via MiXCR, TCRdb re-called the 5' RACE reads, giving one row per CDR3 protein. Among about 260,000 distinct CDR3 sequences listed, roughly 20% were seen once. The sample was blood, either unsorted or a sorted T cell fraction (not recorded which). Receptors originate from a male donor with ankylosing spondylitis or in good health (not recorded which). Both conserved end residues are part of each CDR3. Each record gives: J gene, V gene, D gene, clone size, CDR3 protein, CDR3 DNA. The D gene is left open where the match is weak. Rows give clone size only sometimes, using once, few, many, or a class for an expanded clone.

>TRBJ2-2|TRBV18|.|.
CASSPQSSTAELFF
TGTGCCAGCTCACCGCAAAGCAGCACCGCGGAGCTGTTTTTT
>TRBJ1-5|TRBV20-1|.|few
CSAYRRDGGQPQHF
TGCAGTGCTTACCGGAGGGACGGGGGTCAGCCCCAGCATTTT
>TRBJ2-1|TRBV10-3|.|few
CAISEISREQFF
TGTGCCATCAGTGAGATAAGCAGGGAGCAGTTCTTC
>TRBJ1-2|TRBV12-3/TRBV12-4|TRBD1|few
CASSLPRDRNGYTF
TGTGCCAGCAGTTTGCCCCGGGACAGGAATGGCTACACCTTC
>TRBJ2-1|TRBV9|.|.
CASSPPTGPHHEQFF
TGTGCCAGCAGCCCGCCGACAGGACCCCATCATGAGCAGTTCTTC
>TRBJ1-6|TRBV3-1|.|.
CASSLKANSPLHF
TGTGCCAGCAGCCTCAAAGCCAATTCACCCCTCCACTTT
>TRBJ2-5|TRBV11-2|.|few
CASSLDPPETQYF
TGTGCCAGCAGCTTAGATCCTCCAGAGACCCAGTACTTC
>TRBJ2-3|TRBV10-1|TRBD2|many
CASSVGASGRTDTQYF
TGCGCCAGCAGTGTTGGGGCTAGCGGGAGGACAGATACGCAGTATTTT
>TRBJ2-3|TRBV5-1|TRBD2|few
CASSSKATSGVTDTQYF
TGCGCCAGCAGCTCTAAAGCTACTAGCGGGGTTACAGATACGCAGTATTTT
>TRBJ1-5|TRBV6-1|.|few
CATKTDRMGNQPQHF
TGTGCCACCAAGACTGACAGGATGGGAAATCAGCCCCAGCATTTT
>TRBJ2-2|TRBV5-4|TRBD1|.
CASRGQGLAGELFF
TGTGCCAGCAGAGGACAGGGTCTCGCCGGGGAGCTGTTTTTT
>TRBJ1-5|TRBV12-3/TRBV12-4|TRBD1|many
CASRHTGGNQPQHF
TGTGCCAGCAGGCATACAGGGGGGAATCAGCCCCAGCATTTT
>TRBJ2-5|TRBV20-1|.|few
CSASTSQGQETQYF
TGCAGTGCCTCGACCTCACAGGGCCAAGAGACCCAGTACTTC
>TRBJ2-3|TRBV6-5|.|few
CASRLDTDTQYF
TGTGCCAGCAGGCTCGATACAGATACGCAGTATTTT
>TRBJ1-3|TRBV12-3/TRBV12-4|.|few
CASRELYNTIYF
TGTGCCAGCAGAGAACTCTACAACACCATATATTTT
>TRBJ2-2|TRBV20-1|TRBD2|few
CSARRLAGSTGELFF
TGCAGTGCTAGAAGGCTAGCGGGAAGCACCGGGGAGCTGTTTTTT
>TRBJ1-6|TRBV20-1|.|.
CSASPGSSYNSPLHF
TGCAGTGCTAGTCCGGGGAGCTCCTATAATTCACCCCTCCACTTT
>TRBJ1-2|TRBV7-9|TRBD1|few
CASSLGDRDGYTF
TGTGCCAGCAGCTTAGGGGACAGGGACGGCTACACCTTC
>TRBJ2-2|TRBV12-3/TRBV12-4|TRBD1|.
CASSIRQGNTGELFF
TGTGCCAGCAGTATCCGACAGGGGAACACCGGGGAGCTGTTTTTT
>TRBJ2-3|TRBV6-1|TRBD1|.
CASSSTGVPSDTQYF
TGTGCCAGCAGCTCGACAGGGGTCCCGTCAGATACGCAGTATTTT
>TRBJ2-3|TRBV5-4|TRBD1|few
CASSLEGRGRVADTQYF
TGTGCCAGCAGCTTGGAAGGCAGGGGGCGGGTGGCAGATACGCAGTATTTT
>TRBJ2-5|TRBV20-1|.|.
CSAIGVGETQYF
TGCAGTGCCATCGGGGTGGGAGAGACCCAGTACTTC
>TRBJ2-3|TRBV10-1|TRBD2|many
CASSRLAGVSDTQYF
TGCGCCAGCAGTCGACTAGCGGGAGTGAGTGATACGCAGTATTTT
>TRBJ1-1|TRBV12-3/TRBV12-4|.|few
CASIRSTEAFF
TGTGCCAGCATTCGAAGCACTGAAGCTTTCTTT
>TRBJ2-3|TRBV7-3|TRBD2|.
CASSSGLAGETDTQYF
TGTGCCAGCAGTTCCGGACTAGCGGGGGAAACAGATACGCAGTATTTT
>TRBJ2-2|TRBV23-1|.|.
CASSRRGEDTGELFF
TGCGCCAGCAGTCGTAGGGGAGAGGACACCGGGGAGCTGTTTTTT
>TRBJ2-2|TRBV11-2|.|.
CASSRTPGGELFF
TGTGCCAGCAGCCGGACTCCGGGCGGGGAGCTGTTTTTT
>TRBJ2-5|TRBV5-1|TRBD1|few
CASSARGETQYF
TGCGCCAGCAGCGCCAGGGGGGAGACCCAGTACTTC
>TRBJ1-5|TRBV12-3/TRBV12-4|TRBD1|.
CATRGRDSNQPQHF
TGTGCCACACGGGGTCGGGACAGTAATCAGCCCCAGCATTTT
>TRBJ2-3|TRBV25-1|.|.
CASSERSQGSVFLDTQYF
TGTGCCAGCAGTGAACGGAGCCAGGGGAGCGTTTTTTTGGATACGCAGTATTTT
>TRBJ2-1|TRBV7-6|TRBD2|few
CASSAGTSSYNEQFF
TGTGCCAGCAGCGCCGGGACTAGCTCTTACAATGAGCAGTTCTTC
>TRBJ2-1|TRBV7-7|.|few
CASGGYNEQFF
TGTGCCAGCGGGGGGTACAATGAGCAGTTCTTC
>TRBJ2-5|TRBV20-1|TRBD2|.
CSARLGAGAETQYF
TGCAGTGCTAGGCTCGGAGCGGGAGCGGAGACCCAGTACTTC